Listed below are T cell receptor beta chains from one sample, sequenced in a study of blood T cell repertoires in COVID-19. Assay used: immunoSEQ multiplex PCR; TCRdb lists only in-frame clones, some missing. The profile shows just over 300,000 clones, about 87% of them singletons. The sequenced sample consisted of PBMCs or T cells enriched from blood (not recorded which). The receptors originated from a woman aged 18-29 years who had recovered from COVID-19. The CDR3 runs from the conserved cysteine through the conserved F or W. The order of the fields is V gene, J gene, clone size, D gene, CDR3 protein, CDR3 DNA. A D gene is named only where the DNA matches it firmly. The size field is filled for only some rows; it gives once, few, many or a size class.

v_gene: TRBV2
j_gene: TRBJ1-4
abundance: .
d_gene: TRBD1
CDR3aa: CASTRNRGANEKLFF
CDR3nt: TGTGCCAGCACCAGAAACAGGGGTGCTAATGAAAAACTGTTTTTT

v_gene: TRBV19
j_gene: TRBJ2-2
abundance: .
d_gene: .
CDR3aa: CASSRGRSDTGELFF
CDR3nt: TGTGCCAGTAGTAGGGGCAGGTCTGACACCGGGGAGCTGTTTTTT

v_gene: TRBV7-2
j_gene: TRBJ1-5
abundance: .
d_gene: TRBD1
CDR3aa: CASSQSGQSNQPQHF
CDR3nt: TGTGCCAGCAGTCAATCGGGACAGAGCAATCAGCCCCAGCATTTT

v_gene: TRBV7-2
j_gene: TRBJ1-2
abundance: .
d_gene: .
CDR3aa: CASSFSSYGYTF
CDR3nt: TGTGCCAGCAGCTTCTCGAGCTATGGCTACACCTTC

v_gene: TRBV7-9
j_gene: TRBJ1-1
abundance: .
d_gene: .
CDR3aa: CASSPRTAHFEAFF
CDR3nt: TGTGCCAGCAGCCCGCGGACAGCGCACTTTGAAGCTTTCTTT

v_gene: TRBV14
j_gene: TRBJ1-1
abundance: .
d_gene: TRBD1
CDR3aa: CASSQGTGNEAFF
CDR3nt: TGTGCCAGCAGCCAAGGGACAGGGAATGAAGCTTTCTTT

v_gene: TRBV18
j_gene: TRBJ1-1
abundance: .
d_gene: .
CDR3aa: CASSPIRDTEAFF
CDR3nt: TGTGCCAGCTCACCAATACGGGACACTGAAGCTTTCTTT

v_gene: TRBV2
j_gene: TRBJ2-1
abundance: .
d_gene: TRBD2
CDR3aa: CASSTEIAGYNEQFF
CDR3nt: TGTGCCAGCAGTACCGAAATAGCGGGGTACAATGAGCAGTTCTTC

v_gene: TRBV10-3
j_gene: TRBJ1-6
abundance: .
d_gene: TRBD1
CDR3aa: CAISEIGQGMGSPLHF
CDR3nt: TGTGCCATCAGTGAGATTGGACAGGGAATGGGATCACCCCTCCACTTT

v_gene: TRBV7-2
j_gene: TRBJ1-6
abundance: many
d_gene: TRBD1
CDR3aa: CASRQKQGIGINSPLHF
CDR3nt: TGTGCCAGCAGACAAAAACAGGGGATTGGGATCAATTCACCCCTCCACTTT

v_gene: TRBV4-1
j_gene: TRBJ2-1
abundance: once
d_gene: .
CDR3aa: CASSQDRPLGNEQFF
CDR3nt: TGCGCCAGCAGCCAAGATAGGCCACTCGGGAATGAGCAGTTCTTC

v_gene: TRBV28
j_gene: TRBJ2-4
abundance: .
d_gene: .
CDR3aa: CASTPGRGAGNIQYF
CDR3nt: TGTGCCAGCACCCCTGGTCGGGGGGCAGGGAACATTCAGTACTTC

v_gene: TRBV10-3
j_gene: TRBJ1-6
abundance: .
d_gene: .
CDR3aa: CALRAENSPLHF
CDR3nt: TGTGCCCTCAGGGCGGAGAATTCACCCCTCCACTTT

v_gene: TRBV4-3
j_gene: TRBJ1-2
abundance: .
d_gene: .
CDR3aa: CASSQDGVGTYGYTF
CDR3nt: TGCGCCAGCAGCCAAGATGGAGTGGGTACCTATGGCTACACCTTC

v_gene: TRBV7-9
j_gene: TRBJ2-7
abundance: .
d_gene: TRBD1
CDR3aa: CATRGEGTGTYEQYF
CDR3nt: TGTGCCACCCGGGGAGAGGGGACAGGGACCTACGAGCAGTACTTC

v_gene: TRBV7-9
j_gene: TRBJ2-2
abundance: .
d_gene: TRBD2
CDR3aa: CASSLISIQREALTGELFF
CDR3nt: TGTGCCAGCAGCTTAATCTCCATCCAGCGGGAGGCCCTCACCGGGGAGCTGTTTTTT

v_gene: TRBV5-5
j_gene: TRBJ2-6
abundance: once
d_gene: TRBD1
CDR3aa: CASSMDRAGANVLTF
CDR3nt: TGTGCCAGCAGCATGGACAGGGCTGGGGCCAACGTCCTGACTTTC

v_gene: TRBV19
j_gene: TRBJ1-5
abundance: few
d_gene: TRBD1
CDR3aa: CASSSGTGGHF
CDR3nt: TGTGCCAGTAGTTCGGGGACAGGGGGGCATTTT

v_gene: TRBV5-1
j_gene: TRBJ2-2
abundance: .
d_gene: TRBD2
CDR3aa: CASSLIAGGGTGELFF
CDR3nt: TGCGCCAGCAGCCTGATAGCGGGGGGAGGCACCGGGGAGCTGTTTTTT

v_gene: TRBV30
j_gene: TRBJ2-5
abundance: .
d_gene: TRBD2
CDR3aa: CAWKADGLASETQYF
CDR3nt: TGTGCCTGGAAGGCTGATGGACTAGCGAGTGAGACCCAGTACTTC

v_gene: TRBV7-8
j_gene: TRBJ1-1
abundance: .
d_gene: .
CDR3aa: CASSIPGGTEAFF
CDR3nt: TGTGCCAGCAGCATTCCGGGGGGAACTGAAGCTTTCTTT

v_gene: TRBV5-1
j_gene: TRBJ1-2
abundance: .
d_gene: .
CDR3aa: CASSAGLDGYTF
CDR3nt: TGCGCCAGCAGCGCAGGGTTGGATGGCTACACCTTC

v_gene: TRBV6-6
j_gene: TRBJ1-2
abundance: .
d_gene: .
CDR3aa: CASRKQGAGYTF
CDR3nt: TGTGCCAGCAGGAAACAGGGAGCTGGCTACACCTTC

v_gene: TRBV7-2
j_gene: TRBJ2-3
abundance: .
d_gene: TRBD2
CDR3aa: CASSQGLVTDTQYF
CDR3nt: TGTGCCAGCAGCCAGGGACTAGTGACGGATACGCAGTATTTT

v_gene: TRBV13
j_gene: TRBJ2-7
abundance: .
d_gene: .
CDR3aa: CASSSNTLPEQYF
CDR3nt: TGTGCCAGCAGCTCCAATACATTACCCGAGCAGTACTTC

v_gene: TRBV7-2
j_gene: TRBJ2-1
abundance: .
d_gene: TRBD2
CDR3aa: CASSLGRAIEQFF
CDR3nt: TGTGCCAGCAGCTTGGGGAGGGCGATTGAGCAGTTCTTC

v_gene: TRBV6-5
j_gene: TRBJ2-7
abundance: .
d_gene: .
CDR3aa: CASSYSRFYEQYF
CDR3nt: TGTGCCAGCAGTTACTCGAGATTCTACGAGCAGTACTTC

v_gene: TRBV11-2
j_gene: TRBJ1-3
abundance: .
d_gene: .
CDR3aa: CASTPPQGFGNTIYF
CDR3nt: TGTGCCAGCACCCCCCCCCAGGGCTTTGGAAACACCATATATTTT

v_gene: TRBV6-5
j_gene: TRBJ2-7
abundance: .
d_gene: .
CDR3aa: CASNGSPYEQYF
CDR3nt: TGTGCCAGCAATGGGAGCCCCTACGAGCAGTACTTC

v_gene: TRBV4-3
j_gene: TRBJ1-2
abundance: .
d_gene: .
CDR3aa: CASSQDQGYYGYTF
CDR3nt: TGCGCCAGCAGCCAAGACCAGGGATACTATGGCTACACCTTC

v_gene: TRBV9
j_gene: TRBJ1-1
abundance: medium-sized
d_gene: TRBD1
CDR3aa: CASSVEGDRLTEAFF
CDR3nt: TGTGCCAGCAGCGTAGAGGGGGACAGGCTCACTGAAGCTTTCTTT

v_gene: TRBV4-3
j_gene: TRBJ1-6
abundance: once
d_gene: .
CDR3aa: CASSQEWDTARPLHF
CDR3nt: TGCGCCAGCAGCCAAGAATGGGACACGGCCCGACCCCTCCACTTT

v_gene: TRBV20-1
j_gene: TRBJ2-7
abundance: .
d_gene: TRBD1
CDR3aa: CSASRTGTGWGSYEQYF
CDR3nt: TGCAGTGCTAGTCGAACCGGGACAGGGTGGGGTTCCTACGAGCAGTACTTC

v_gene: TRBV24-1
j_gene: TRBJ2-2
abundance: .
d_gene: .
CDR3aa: CATSDLEQGPGELFF
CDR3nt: TGTGCCACCAGTGATTTAGAACAGGGCCCCGGGGAGCTGTTTTTT

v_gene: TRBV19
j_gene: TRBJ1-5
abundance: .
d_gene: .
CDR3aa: CASSIIGDPLGNQPQHF
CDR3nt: TGTGCCAGTAGTATAATCGGGGATCCTTTAGGCAATCAGCCCCAGCATTTT

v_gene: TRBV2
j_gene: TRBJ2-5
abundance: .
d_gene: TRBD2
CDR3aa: CASSAGTSEWETQYF
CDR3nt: TGTGCCAGCAGTGCCGGGACTAGTGAATGGGAGACCCAGTACTTC

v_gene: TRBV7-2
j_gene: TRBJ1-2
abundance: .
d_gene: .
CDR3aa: CASSPVGGDYGYTF
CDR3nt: TGTGCCAGCAGCCCGGTCGGGGGGGACTATGGCTACACCTTC

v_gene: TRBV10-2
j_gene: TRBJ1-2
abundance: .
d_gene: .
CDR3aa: CASSGLLPRGYGYTF
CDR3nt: TGCGCCAGCAGTGGTCTCCTTCCTCGCGGCTATGGCTACACCTTC

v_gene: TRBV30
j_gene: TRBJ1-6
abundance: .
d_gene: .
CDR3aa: CAWRPGVSSYNSPLHF
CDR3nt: TGTGCCTGGAGACCCGGGGTTAGCTCCTATAATTCACCCCTCCACTTT

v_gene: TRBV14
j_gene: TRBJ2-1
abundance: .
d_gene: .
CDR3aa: CASSQGLFPHEQFF
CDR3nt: TGTGCCAGCAGCCAAGGCCTATTCCCCCATGAGCAGTTCTTC

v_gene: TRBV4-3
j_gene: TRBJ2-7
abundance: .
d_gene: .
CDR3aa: CASSQAPEGPYEQYF
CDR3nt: TGCGCCAGCAGCCAAGCCCCCGAGGGCCCCTACGAGCAGTACTTC

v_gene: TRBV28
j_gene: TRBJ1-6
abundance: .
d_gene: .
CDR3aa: CASSLGQGIPPLHF
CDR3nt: TGTGCCAGCAGTTTAGGTCAGGGCATTCCACCCCTCCACTTT

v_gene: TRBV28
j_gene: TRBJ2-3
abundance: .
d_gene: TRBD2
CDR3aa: CASSSFDEGLAGGVHF
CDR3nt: TGTGCCAGCAGTTCCTTCGACGAGGGACTAGCGGGGGGCGTCCATTTT

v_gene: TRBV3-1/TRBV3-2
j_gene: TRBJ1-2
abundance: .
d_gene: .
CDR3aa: CASKTGSRGYTF
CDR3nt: TGTGCCTCAAAAACAGGGTCTCGTGGCTACACCTTC

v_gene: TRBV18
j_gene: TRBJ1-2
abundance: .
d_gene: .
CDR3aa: CASSPVGHRNYGYTF
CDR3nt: TGTGCCAGCTCACCAGTAGGACACCGCAACTATGGCTACACCTTC

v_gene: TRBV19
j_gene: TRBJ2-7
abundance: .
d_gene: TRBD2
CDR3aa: CASSIGTSGSYEQYF
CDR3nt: TGTGCCAGTAGTATAGGGACTAGCGGCAGCTACGAGCAGTACTTC

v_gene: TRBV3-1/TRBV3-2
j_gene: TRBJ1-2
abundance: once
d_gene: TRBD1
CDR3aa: CASSQDRTGFGYTF
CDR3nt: TGTGCCAGCAGCCAAGATAGGACAGGGTTTGGCTACACCTTC

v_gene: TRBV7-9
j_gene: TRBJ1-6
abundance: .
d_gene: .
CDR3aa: CASSTYQGRFSNSPLHF
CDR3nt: TGTGCCAGCAGCACCTATCAGGGGCGATTTTCGAATTCACCCCTCCACTTT

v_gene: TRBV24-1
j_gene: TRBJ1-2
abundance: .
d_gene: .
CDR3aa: CATSEAPPTDGYTF
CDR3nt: TGTGCCACCAGTGAGGCCCCGCCGACAGATGGCTACACCTTC

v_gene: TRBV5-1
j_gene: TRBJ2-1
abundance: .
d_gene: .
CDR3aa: CASSNDGSSYNEQFF
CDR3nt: TGCGCCAGCAGCAATGACGGGAGCTCCTACAATGAGCAGTTCTTC

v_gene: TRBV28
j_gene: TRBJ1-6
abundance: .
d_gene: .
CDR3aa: CASRSAGPNSPLHF
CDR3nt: TGTGCCAGCAGGTCGGCAGGGCCCAATTCACCCCTCCACTTT

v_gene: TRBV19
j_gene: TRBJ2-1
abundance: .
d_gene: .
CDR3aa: CASSNGGELNEQFF
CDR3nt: TGTGCCAGTAGTAACGGAGGGGAGTTGAATGAGCAGTTCTTC

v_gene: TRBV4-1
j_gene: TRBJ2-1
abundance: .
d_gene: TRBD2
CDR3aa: CASSQLAGALYNEQFF
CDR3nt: TGCGCCAGCAGCCAACTAGCGGGGGCCCTATACAATGAGCAGTTCTTC

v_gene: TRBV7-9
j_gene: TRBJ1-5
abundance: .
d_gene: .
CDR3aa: CASSPRTDQPQHF
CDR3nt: TGTGCCAGCAGCCCTAGAACTGATCAGCCCCAGCATTTT

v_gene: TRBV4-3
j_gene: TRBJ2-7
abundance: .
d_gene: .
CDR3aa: CASSQTRQYEQYF
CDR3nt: TGCGCCAGCAGCCAAACTCGACAGTACGAGCAGTACTTC